What follows are 18 T cell receptor beta chains derived from one specimen sequenced in a study of blood T cell repertoires in COVID-19 (dated by TCRdb to 2018 to 2020). The receptor library was made with the immunoSEQ multiplex PCR assay. TCRdb limited this immuneACCESS table to in-frame rearrangements with V and J called. A share of clones is missing; checked studies link under half to unresolved V genes, and the rest is unexplained. Here the sample has 120,000 to 150,000 clones; approximately 87% occur a single time. The top ten clones comprise less than 10% of the sample. The sequenced sample was peripheral blood. The receptor source for this set is a woman aged 50 to 65 with active or convalescent COVID-19.

V is TRBV19 and J is TRBJ1-4; D is perhaps TRBD1 (6 bases). Trimming removed 5 bases from V and 5 bases from J, with 15 bases in between. This CDR3 comprises 15 residues. CDR1 LNHDA and CDR2 SQIVND come from the germline V gene (reference sequence). The CDR3 DNA follows: TGTGCCAGTAGTCCGCTCAGGACAGTCAATGAAAAACTGTTTTTT. Amino acids: CASSPLRTVNEKLFF. The full variable domain, rest sourced from reference TRBV19 and TRBJ1-4, is DGGITQSPKYLFRKEGQNVTLSCEQNLNHDAMYWYRQDPGQGLRLIYYSQIVNDFQKGDIAEGYSVSREKKESFPLTVTSAQKNPTAFYLCASSPLRTVNEKLFFGSGTQLSVL.

The V call is TRBV27, the J call TRBJ1-2; 9 bases are a match to TRBD1. The CDR3 is made up of 12 amino acids. Per germline, CDR1 MNHEY and CDR2 SMNVEV (reference sequence). The V segment lost 9 bases and the J segment 7 bases; nucleotides outside the gene matches: 6. CDR3 bases: TGTGCCAGTGGGACAGGGAGCTCTGGCTACACCTTC. The encoded protein is CASGTGSSGYTF.

The chain couples TRBV15 to TRBJ1-2; 7 bases are a match to TRBD1. Per germline, CDR1 LNHNV and CDR2 YYDKDF (reference sequence). The CDR3 sequence is 15 residues long. Losses at the gene ends were 5 bases for V and 6 bases for J; bases not matched to a gene: 12. The CDR3 here is CATSERTGLGHGYTF. In nucleotides, the CDR3 is TGTGCCACCAGCGAAAGGACAGGACTTGGGCATGGCTACACCTTC. Supplemented by reference TRBV15 and TRBJ1-2, the full variable domain reads DAMVIQNPRYQVTQFGKPVTLSCSQTLNHNVMYWYQQKSSQAPKLLFHYYDKDFNNEADTPDNFQSRRPNTSFCFLDIRSPGLGDTAMYLCATSERTGLGHGYTFGSGTRLTVV.

The chain combines TRBV11-2 with TRBJ2-5; 7 bases fit TRBD2. The CDR3 runs 17 residues. V lost 2 bases to trimming and J lost 2 bases; unmatched junction nucleotides: 11. From germline, CDR1 is SGHAT and CDR2 FQNNGV. In nucleotides, the CDR3 is TGTGCCAGCAGCTTAAATCCCTTAGGAGCGGGGCAAGAGACCCAGTACTTC. As protein: CASSLNPLGAGQETQYF.

The chain uses TRBV5-4 and TRBJ2-5; 8 positions match TRBD1. CDR1 and CDR2 from the germline V gene are SGHNT and YYREEE (reference sequence). With 3 bases clipped from V and 2 bases from J, the junction kept 6 bases outside the gene matches. The CDR3 sequence is 15 residues long. The DNA for the CDR3 is TGTGCCAGCAGCTCAGGACAGGGAGTACAAGAGACCCAGTACTTC. This translates into CASSSGQGVQETQYF.

The chain carries TRBV5-4 and TRBJ2-5; D not resolved. In germline, CDR1 is SGHNT, CDR2 YYREEE (reference sequence). This CDR3 spans 13 amino acids. The ends were cut back, 1 base at V and 3 bases at J, with 7 bases in the middle. CDR3 DNA sequence: TGTGCCAGCAGCTTGTGGTCAGAAGAGACCCAGTACTTC. Its translation is CASSLWSEETQYF.

The chain links TRBV7-9 to TRBJ2-1, with 10 bases matching TRBD2. Germline assignment: CDR1 SEHNR and CDR2 FQNEAQ (reference sequence). With 5 bases clipped from V and 4 bases from J, the junction kept 5 bases outside the gene matches. The CDR3 spans 15 residues. In nucleotides, the CDR3 is TGTGCCAGCAGCCGCCTAGCGGGAGATTACAATGAGCAGTTCTTC. It yields the protein CASSRLAGDYNEQFF.

This chain uses TRBV5-1 with TRBJ1-6, with D perhaps matching TRBD1 (5 bases). This CDR3 comprises 15 residues. Trimming stripped 1 base from V and 7 bases from J, with 12 bases between. Germline values: CDR1 SGHRS, CDR2 YFSETQ. The CDR3 coding sequence is TGCGCCAGCAGCTTGATGGCCAGGGAAAATTCACCCCTCCACTTT. Its translation is CASSLMARENSPLHF.

The rearrangement links TRBV5-6 to TRBJ2-7, with a tentative D call TRBD1 (6 bases). Germline-derived CDR1 and CDR2 are SGHDT and YYEEEE. V lost 0 bases to trimming and J lost 2 bases, with 9 bases between them. The CDR3 is 14 residues long. CDR3 nucleotides: TGTGCCAGCAGCTTGGAACAGGGCCCCTACGAGCAGTACTTC. It translates to CASSLEQGPYEQYF.

The chain has TRBV27 and TRBJ1-2; possibly TRBD1 for D (6 bases). Trimming took 2 bases from V and 5 from J, leaving 21 bases between them. This CDR3 has 17 residues. CDR1 and CDR2 (germline): MNHEY, SMNVEV (reference sequence). The CDR3 sequence: CASSLTTTQGGWYGYTF. In nucleotides, the CDR3 is TGTGCCAGCAGTTTAACAACCACACAGGGCGGGTGGTATGGCTACACCTTC.

The chain recombines TRBV7-9 with TRBJ1-1, with TRBD1 identical over 9 bases. V shed 5 bases and J 5 bases; nucleotides not matched to a gene: 12. CDR1 is SEHNR and CDR2 is FQNEAQ in the germline V gene (reference sequence). CDR3 length: 16 residues. The CDR3 DNA is TGTGCCAGCAGCCCCCGGGACAGGGCGTGGGGGACTGAAGCTTTCTTT. Its translation: CASSPRDRAWGTEAFF.

The rearrangement joins TRBV9 to TRBJ2-3; 8 positions match TRBD2. J was trimmed by 5 bases and V by 4 bases; bases with no gene match: 15. The CDR3 covers 17 residues. Germline loops: CDR1 SGDLS, CDR2 YYNGEE. CDR3 sequence (DNA): TGTGCCAGCAGCCCAAGGGATCTGGTAGCGGGAAGAGATACGCAGTATTTT. This sequence encodes CASSPRDLVAGRDTQYF.

This chain uses TRBV7-9 with TRBJ1-3; D not certain. CDR3 length: 15 amino acids. V dropped 5 bases and J dropped 2 bases, with 13 bases sitting between them. Germline V gene data show CDR1 as SEHNR and CDR2 as FQNEAQ (reference sequence). In DNA form, the CDR3 reads TGTGCCAGCAGCGCCTTCTCAGGTGCTGGAAACACCATATATTTT. This gives the protein CASSAFSGAGNTIYF. Filled out from reference TRBV7-9 and TRBJ1-3, the complete variable domain reads DTGVSQNPRHKITKRGQNVTFRCDPISEHNRLYWYRQTLGQGPEFLTYFQNEAQLEKSRLLSDRFSAERPKGSFSTLEIQRTEQGDSAMYLCASSAFSGAGNTIYFGEGSWLTVV.

This chain links TRBV27 with TRBJ1-6; D is possibly TRBD1 (6 bases). Germline values: CDR1 MNHEY, CDR2 SMNVEV (reference sequence). V was cut by 6 bases and J by 1 base, with 13 bases left in between. The CDR3 has 16 residues. Here the CDR3 DNA reads TGTGCCAGCAGCAAACTCAGGGGTTCCTATAATTCACCCCTCCACTTT. Amino acid sequence: CASSKLRGSYNSPLHF.

The chain has TRBV4-1 and TRBJ1-3; the D gene is possibly TRBD1 (6 bases). The CDR3 covers 15 residues. Trimming removed 3 bases from V and 3 bases from J, with 12 bases in between. Germline CDR1 MGHRA, CDR2 YSYEKL. CDR3 loop: CASSQKGGIGNTIYF. CDR3 bases: TGCGCCAGCAGCCAGAAAGGGGGAATTGGAAACACCATATATTTT.

Note on this clone: The same CDR3 is also encoded by other DNA sequences in this sample. V usage is TRBV18 and J usage is TRBJ1-2, with 8 bases aligning to TRBD1. The V segment lost 6 bases and the J segment 2 bases; nucleotides outside the gene matches: 5. The CDR3 contains 14 residues. In germline, CDR1 is KGHSH, CDR2 LQKENI. The CDR3 protein is CASSPDRANYGYTF. DNA of the CDR3: TGTGCCAGCTCTCCGGACAGGGCCAACTATGGCTACACCTTC.

In DNA, the CDR3 is TGCGCCAGCAGCTTCGTCGGACAGGGAACAGATACGCAGTATTTT. Protein product: CASSFVGQGTDTQYF. The chain combines TRBV5-1 with TRBJ2-3; 8 bases are shared with TRBD1. The CDR3 consists of 15 residues. From germline, CDR1 is SGHRS and CDR2 YFSETQ. The J segment lost 3 bases and the V segment lost 2 bases, leaving 5 bases of the junction unmatched. Using reference TRBV5-1 and TRBJ2-3 for the parts outside the CDR3, the full variable domain is KAGVTQTPRYLIKTRGQQVTLSCSPISGHRSVSWYQQTPGQGLQFLFEYFSETQRNKGNFPGRFSGRQFSNSRSEMNVSTLELGDSALYLCASSFVGQGTDTQYFGPGTRLTVL.

This rearrangement joins TRBV29-1 to TRBJ1-3; D perhaps matches TRBD1 (6 bases). V was pared by 4 bases and J by 0 bases, with 13 bases between. Germline CDR1 reads SQVTM; CDR2 reads ANQGSEA. CDR3 length: 15 residues. The CDR3 protein is CSVVQGTNSGNTIYF. CDR3 in DNA: TGCAGCGTTGTTCAGGGGACTAACTCTGGAAACACCATATATTTT.